This is a list of T cell receptor beta chains from one sample in a study of blood T cell repertoires in COVID-19. Repertoires were generated with immunoSEQ multiplex PCR, while TCRdb's copy carries only in-frame clones and drops some. Here the sample spans 200,000 to 300,000 clones, around 85% being singletons. Sequencing was carried out using peripheral blood. The receptor set was obtained from a woman aged 80 or over with acute or convalescent COVID-19. Each CDR3 is given with its conserved first and last residue. The D gene is left open where the match is weak. Only some rows state a clone size, as once, few, many or a class for expanded clones.

D,J,size,V,CDR3,DNA
-,TRBJ2-7,-,TRBV19,CATKTASNSYEQYF,TGTGCCACCAAGACTGCGTCAAACTCCTACGAGCAGTACTTC
-,TRBJ1-5,-,TRBV5-1,CASSQEGGNQPQHF,TGCGCCAGCAGCCAAGAGGGGGGCAATCAGCCCCAGCATTTT
-,TRBJ1-4,-,TRBV2,CASSEGRGPEKLFF,TGTGCCAGCAGTGAAGGCAGGGGACCGGAAAAACTGTTTTTT
-,TRBJ2-1,-,TRBV7-2,CASSLGGGIPYNEQFF,TGTGCCAGCAGCTTAGGGGGCGGGATACCATACAATGAGCAGTTCTTC
TRBD1,TRBJ2-5,-,TRBV3-1/TRBV3-2,CASSTSTGLQETQYF,TGTGCCAGCAGCACGTCGACAGGGCTTCAAGAGACCCAGTACTTC
-,TRBJ2-7,-,TRBV2,CASRGQLLGEQYF,TGTGCCAGCAGAGGACAGTTATTGGGCGAGCAGTACTTC
TRBD2,TRBJ2-7,-,TRBV28,CASSLGGFPNSYEQYF,TGTGCCAGCAGTTTGGGGGGGTTCCCTAATTCCTACGAGCAGTACTTC
-,TRBJ1-1,-,TRBV6-5,CASSPSGTSEAFF,TGTGCCAGCAGTCCATCCGGGACATCAGAAGCTTTCTTT
TRBD1,TRBJ1-6,-,TRBV27,CASSPIRDRANSPLHF,TGTGCCAGCAGTCCTATCCGGGACAGGGCTAATTCACCCCTCCACTTT
TRBD1,TRBJ1-1,-,TRBV7-3,CASSPNRGPGLTEAFF,TGTGCCAGCAGCCCAAACAGGGGGCCGGGGCTGACTGAAGCTTTCTTT
TRBD1,TRBJ1-2,-,TRBV2,CASTGQGPLGYTF,TGTGCCAGCACGGGACAGGGCCCGTTGGGCTACACCTTC
-,TRBJ1-1,-,TRBV18,CASQAGNTEAFF,TGTGCCAGCCAAGCAGGGAACACTGAAGCTTTCTTT
-,TRBJ1-5,-,TRBV28,CASSFLGGANQPQHF,TGTGCCAGCAGTTTCCTTGGGGGGGCTAATCAGCCCCAGCATTTT
TRBD1,TRBJ1-1,-,TRBV3-1/TRBV3-2,CASSQGGQGADF,TGTGCCAGCAGCCAAGGGGGTCAGGGGGCTGACTTT
-,TRBJ1-4,-,TRBV7-3,CASSLREPVGEKLFF,TGTGCCAGCAGCCTCCGGGAGCCAGTAGGGGAAAAACTGTTTTTT
-,TRBJ1-2,-,TRBV14,CASSQDRRARGYTF,TGTGCCAGCAGCCAAGATAGGAGGGCACGGGGCTACACCTTC
TRBD1,TRBJ1-1,few,TRBV19,CASSSRTGRPPEAFF,TGTGCCAGTAGTTCCCGGACAGGGAGGCCACCTGAAGCTTTCTTT
-,TRBJ1-6,-,TRBV19,CASSFRQPPVRPLHF,TGTGCCAGTAGTTTTCGACAGCCCCCAGTCCGACCCCTCCACTTT
-,TRBJ2-7,-,TRBV12-3/TRBV12-4,CASSPRRSYEQYF,TGTGCCAGCAGCCCTCGGCGGTCCTACGAGCAGTACTTC
-,TRBJ2-6,once,TRBV7-3,CASSPPGYLSSGANVLTF,TGTGCCAGCAGTCCTCCAGGTTATCTCAGCTCTGGGGCCAACGTCCTGACTTTC
-,TRBJ1-1,few,TRBV10-3,CAISDGRETEAFF,TGTGCCATCAGTGATGGGCGGGAGACTGAAGCTTTCTTT
-,TRBJ1-2,-,TRBV3-1/TRBV3-2,CASSQDTRLTNYGYTF,TGTGCCAGCAGCCAAGATACCAGACTGACTAACTATGGCTACACCTTC
-,TRBJ1-2,once,TRBV28,CASSFGGGLVIGYTF,TGTGCCAGCAGTTTTGGGGGGGGCTTGGTGATTGGCTACACCTTC
TRBD2,TRBJ2-2,-,TRBV18,CASSPSAGGLLANTGELFF,TGTGCCAGCTCACCAAGCGCGGGGGGCCTTCTCGCGAACACCGGGGAGCTGTTTTTT
-,TRBJ1-5,once,TRBV2,CASSPTEYNQPQHF,TGTGCCAGCAGTCCAACAGAGTACAATCAGCCCCAGCATTTT
TRBD2,TRBJ2-7,-,TRBV29-1,CSVRTSGGATYEQYF,TGCAGCGTGCGGACTAGCGGGGGGGCGACGTACGAGCAGTATTTC
TRBD1,TRBJ1-5,once,TRBV6-5,CASSYSGGPNQPQHF,TGTGCCAGCAGTTACTCAGGGGGCCCGAATCAGCCCCAGCATTTT
TRBD2,TRBJ2-3,once,TRBV30,CAWSKLGLTSNTDTQYF,TGTGCCTGGAGTAAACTGGGACTAACCAGCAACACAGATACGCAGTATTTT
-,TRBJ2-5,-,TRBV10-3,CATGGGARGETQYF,TGTGCCACCGGTGGAGGAGCACGAGGTGAGACCCAGTACTTC
-,TRBJ1-2,-,TRBV7-9,CASSLILSSATF,TGTGCCAGCAGTTTAATCCTCTCCAGTGCCACCTTC
TRBD1,TRBJ1-5,few,TRBV28,CASSGHRGKGNQPQHF,TGTGCCAGCAGTGGACACAGGGGAAAGGGCAATCAGCCCCAGCATTTT
-,TRBJ1-2,once,TRBV27,CASSLSGGGYGYTF,TGTGCCAGCAGTTTAAGTGGCGGGGGCTATGGCTACACCTTC
-,TRBJ1-6,few,TRBV12-3/TRBV12-4,CASSLSGNSPLHF,TGTGCCAGCAGTTTATCGGGGAATTCACCCCTCCACTTT
TRBD1,TRBJ1-6,-,TRBV5-1,CASSSGDRENSPLHF,TGCGCCAGCAGCTCTGGAGACAGGGAGAATTCACCCCTCCACTTT
-,TRBJ1-5,-,TRBV2,CASSVSGLQPQHF,TGTGCCAGCAGTGTGTCAGGGCTTCAGCCCCAGCATTTT
-,TRBJ2-2,-,TRBV5-4,CASSLVGGGTGELFF,TGTGCCAGCAGCCTTGTCGGGGGTGGCACCGGGGAGCTGTTTTTT
-,TRBJ1-1,few,TRBV7-3,CASSLFREAEAFF,TGTGCCAGCAGCTTATTCAGGGAAGCTGAAGCTTTCTTT
TRBD2,TRBJ2-5,-,TRBV6-1,CASSEAGRGARETQYF,TGTGCCAGCAGTGAAGCGGGGCGGGGGGCGCGAGAGACCCAGTACTTC
TRBD1,TRBJ2-2,few,TRBV27,CASSSRTGWNGELFF,TGTGCCAGCAGTTCCCGGACAGGATGGAACGGGGAGCTGTTTTTT
-,TRBJ2-7,-,TRBV3-1/TRBV3-2,CASSPDRGFREQYF,TGTGCCAGCAGCCCCGACCGGGGTTTTAGGGAGCAGTACTTC
TRBD1,TRBJ1-2,-,TRBV27,CASSGTGNYGYTF,TGTGCCAGCAGTGGGACAGGAAACTATGGCTACACCTTC
-,TRBJ1-1,-,TRBV6-5,CASIRGGVINEAFF,TGTGCCAGCATTAGGGGGGGAGTAATTAATGAAGCTTTCTTT
-,TRBJ1-2,-,TRBV18,CASSPLEGDGYTF,TGTGCCAGCTCACCATTAGAGGGGGATGGCTACACCTTC
TRBD1,TRBJ2-6,-,TRBV30,CAWSPGQGTGANVLTF,TGTGCCTGGAGTCCGGGACAGGGGACCGGGGCCAACGTCCTGACTTTC
-,TRBJ1-6,-,TRBV2,CASKIDSNSPLHF,TGTGCCAGCAAGATAGACAGTAATTCACCCCTCCACTTT
TRBD1,TRBJ2-7,few,TRBV7-8,CASRLEGQGGSEQYF,TGTGCCAGCAGACTAGAGGGACAGGGAGGGAGCGAGCAGTACTTC
-,TRBJ1-2,-,TRBV6-5,CASSYSVDTNYGYTF,TGTGCCAGCAGTTACTCCGTCGACACCAACTATGGCTACACCTTC
TRBD2,TRBJ2-5,-,TRBV10-3,CAIRAQLASGGEETQYF,TGTGCCATCAGGGCGCAGCTAGCTAGCGGGGGAGAGGAGACCCAGTACTTC
-,TRBJ2-2,-,TRBV29-1,CSGRTAGELFF,TGCAGCGGGCGGACAGCCGGGGAGCTGTTTTTT
-,TRBJ2-2,-,TRBV2,CASSRDTGELFF,TGTGCCAGCAGTCGCGACACCGGGGAGCTGTTTTTT
TRBD1,TRBJ1-1,-,TRBV5-5,CASSPISGTANTEAFF,TGTGCCAGCAGCCCTATCTCCGGGACAGCTAATACTGAAGCTTTCTTT
TRBD1,TRBJ1-2,-,TRBV2,CASKRGGDYGYTF,TGTGCCAGCAAACGAGGGGGCGACTATGGCTACACCTTC
TRBD1,TRBJ1-2,-,TRBV6-5,CAGRQGGNYGYTF,TGTGCCGGCAGACAGGGGGGTAACTATGGCTACACCTTC
-,TRBJ1-1,-,TRBV3-1/TRBV3-2,CASSQGGGPNTEAFF,TGTGCCAGCAGCCAAGGGGGGGGGCCAAACACTGAAGCTTTCTTT
TRBD1,TRBJ1-4,-,TRBV19,CASGGGQREKLFF,TGTGCCAGTGGAGGGGGACAGCGTGAAAAACTGTTTTTT
TRBD2,TRBJ2-5,-,TRBV12-3/TRBV12-4,CASSAGLGETQYF,TGTGCCAGCAGTGCAGGACTAGGAGAGACCCAGTACTTC
-,TRBJ1-2,-,TRBV28,CASSWPRDRPMPNYGYTF,TGTGCCAGCAGTTGGCCCCGCGACAGACCCATGCCTAACTATGGCTACACCTTC
TRBD1,TRBJ1-2,few,TRBV18,CASSETGGYGYTF,TGTGCCAGCTCAGAGACAGGGGGCTATGGCTACACCTTC
TRBD2,TRBJ2-3,-,TRBV5-1,CASSLKTRLAESTDTQYF,TGCGCCAGCAGCTTGAAAACACGGCTAGCGGAAAGCACAGATACGCAGTATTTT